This TCR beta chain was sequenced in a study of blood T cell repertoires in COVID-19. Study details: COVID-19 samples collected from the United States, Italy and Spain covered acute and convalescent phases. T cells, B-cell-depleted T cells, or PBMCs provided the cDNA or gDNA that served as material.

Clones were read by immunoSEQ multiplex PCR, and TCRdb kept only the in-frame ones, dropping some. Altogether 210,000 or so clones are present, roughly 78% being singletons, with the ten largest covering approximately 12%. This sequence was found in a woman in her thirties or forties with acute or convalescent COVID-19. Sequencing was carried out using peripheral blood.

For the CDR3, the DNA is TGTGCCAGCAGCCCCTTAGCGGAGCAGTTCTTC. It yields the protein CASSPLAEQFF. The gene calls are TRBV3-1 (or the pseudogene TRBV3-2) and TRBJ2-1; maybe TRBD2 (5 bases). V dropped 4 bases and J dropped 10 bases, with 8 bases sitting between them. Germline V lookup: CDR1 LGHDT, CDR2 YNNKEL (reference sequence). The CDR3 consists of 11 residues.